Described below is a single TCR beta chain sequence and its context. Antigen: not known. The data stem from a study of T cell responses to AZD1222 COVID-19 vaccine. Study summary: Samples with a second dose at about 4 or about 12 weeks were pooled together.

Regarding the study as a whole: The sample set comprised mostly white British donors with more females, and clonal diversity was possibly underestimated. In the spike-specific TCR repertoire, nearly half reportedly target unmutated variant regions. Receipt of two AZD1222 doses was followed by a rise in Spike-specific TCR breadth and depth.

Clones were sequenced by immunoSEQ multiplex PCR, and TCRdb holds only the in-frame ones, with some missing. The sample has more than 95,000 clones; 87% are singletons. Germline V gene sequence: CDR1 MNHNS, CDR2 SASEGT. Trimming removed 1 base at V and 9 bases at J, with 12 bases between. The CDR3 length is 13 residues. The sample consisted of peripheral blood, taken on day 0 of AZD1222 vaccination. The chain couples TRBV6-1 to TRBJ1-1, with unresolved D. The source is an adult in good health. The DNA for the CDR3 is TGTGCCAGCAGTGAAGAACGGGCAGGTAAAGCTTTCTTT. Its translation: CASSEERAGKAFF.